This TCR beta chain was profiled in a study of blood T cell repertoires in COVID-19. Across the study: Italy, Spain and the United States were the sources of the convalescent and acute COVID-19 samples. Nucleic acid was either cDNA or gDNA, and it came from T cells, B-cell-depleted T cells, or PBMCs.

Authors' data handling: By means of reference gene primer amplification, nucleated cell counts were estimated. The method was immunoSEQ multiplex PCR; TCRdb's version includes in-frame clones alone and lacks a portion of them. The DNA was the basis for D and trimming; V, J and clone size are from that table. The sample comprises about 200,000 clones, around nine tenths of which are singletons, and 6.2% rests with the top ten. The CDR3 sequence is 15 residues long. The V end lost 0 bases, the J end lost 5 bases, and 13 bases lay between the germline ends. Germline lookup yields CDR1 KGHSH and CDR2 LQKENI.

This receptor was obtained from a man in his 60s who had recovered from COVID-19. J is TRBJ2-5 and V is TRBV18; tentatively, D is TRBD1 (6 bases). The sequencing input was peripheral blood. CDR3 coding DNA: TGTGCCAGCTCACCACCGGGACACGGGCCGGAGACCCAGTACTTC. Its protein product is CASSPPGHGPETQYF. The variable domain in full, completed from reference TRBV18 and TRBJ2-5, reads NAGVMQNPRHLVRRRGQEARLRCSPMKGHSHVYWYRQLPEEGLKFMVYLQKENIIDESGMPKERFSAEFPKEGPSILRIQQVVRGDSAAYFCASSPPGHGPETQYFGPGTRLLVL.